This is a list of T cell receptor beta chains from one sample in a study of blood T cell repertoires in COVID-19. TCRdb's copy holds only in-frame clones and misses some; the assay was immunoSEQ multiplex PCR. This table holds 200,000 or so clones, 70% to 85% found once. The sequenced sample was peripheral blood. All receptors come from a woman aged 25-40 years with acute or convalescent COVID-19. CDR3s include the opening cysteine and the closing phenylalanine or tryptophan. D genes are given only for firm matches. Not every row has a clone size; where given, it reads once, few, many or a size class.

clone_size: .
d_call: .
v_call: TRBV7-9
j_call: TRBJ1-2
cdr3_aa: CASDSPPLYGYTF
cdr3_nt: TGTGCCAGTGACTCGCCCCCACTATATGGCTACACCTTC

clone_size: .
d_call: .
v_call: TRBV7-9
j_call: TRBJ1-1
cdr3_aa: CASSFGIEAFF
cdr3_nt: TGTGCCAGCAGCTTCGGGATTGAAGCTTTCTTT

clone_size: .
d_call: TRBD1
v_call: TRBV6-5
j_call: TRBJ1-2
cdr3_aa: CASSYATGATGYTF
cdr3_nt: TGTGCCAGCAGTTACGCGACAGGGGCCACCGGCTACACCTTC

clone_size: .
d_call: .
v_call: TRBV28
j_call: TRBJ1-2
cdr3_aa: CASSYGVYGYTF
cdr3_nt: TGTGCCAGCAGTTACGGGGTCTATGGCTACACCTTC

clone_size: .
d_call: .
v_call: TRBV4-1
j_call: TRBJ2-2
cdr3_aa: CASSQGRNTGELFF
cdr3_nt: TGCGCCAGCAGCCAGGGGAGAAACACCGGGGAGCTGTTTTTT

clone_size: .
d_call: TRBD2
v_call: TRBV9
j_call: TRBJ2-1
cdr3_aa: CASSVTTSGGNTYNEQFF
cdr3_nt: TGTGCCAGCAGCGTAACGACTAGCGGGGGCAATACCTACAATGAGCAGTTCTTC

clone_size: .
d_call: TRBD1
v_call: TRBV6-2/TRBV6-3
j_call: TRBJ1-5
cdr3_aa: CASSKGRAGGSNQPQHF
cdr3_nt: TGTGCCAGCAGCAAAGGCCGGGCAGGGGGTAGCAATCAGCCCCAGCATTTT

clone_size: .
d_call: .
v_call: TRBV30
j_call: TRBJ1-3
cdr3_aa: CASRGFGNTIYF
cdr3_nt: TGTGCCTCGCGGGGCTTTGGAAACACCATATATTTT

clone_size: .
d_call: .
v_call: TRBV6-5
j_call: TRBJ1-6
cdr3_aa: CASSRGVNSPLHF
cdr3_nt: TGTGCCAGCAGTCGCGGGGTTAATTCACCCCTCCACTTT

clone_size: .
d_call: TRBD1
v_call: TRBV6-7
j_call: TRBJ1-3
cdr3_aa: CAHRGGTSGNTIYF
cdr3_nt: TGTGCTCACAGGGGGGGCACCTCTGGAAACACCATATATTTT

clone_size: few
d_call: TRBD1
v_call: TRBV5-8
j_call: TRBJ2-1
cdr3_aa: CASSRGTGDNEQFF
cdr3_nt: TGTGCCAGCAGTAGAGGTACAGGGGACAATGAGCAGTTCTTC

clone_size: .
d_call: .
v_call: TRBV6-6
j_call: TRBJ1-1
cdr3_aa: CASSPLTEAFF
cdr3_nt: TGTGCCAGCAGCCCCCTAACTGAAGCTTTCTTT

clone_size: .
d_call: TRBD2
v_call: TRBV10-3
j_call: TRBJ2-3
cdr3_aa: CAISERGEDTQYF
cdr3_nt: TGTGCCATCAGTGAGCGGGGGGAGGATACGCAGTATTTT

clone_size: .
d_call: TRBD1
v_call: TRBV9
j_call: TRBJ1-1
cdr3_aa: CASSGTGGTEAFF
cdr3_nt: TGTGCCAGCAGCGGGACAGGGGGCACTGAAGCTTTCTTT

clone_size: .
d_call: TRBD1
v_call: TRBV11-2
j_call: TRBJ2-2
cdr3_aa: CASSPQGVTGELFF
cdr3_nt: TGTGCCAGCAGTCCTCAGGGGGTCACCGGGGAGCTGTTTTTT

clone_size: .
d_call: TRBD1
v_call: TRBV19
j_call: TRBJ2-6
cdr3_aa: CASSIRGPGANVLTF
cdr3_nt: TGTGCCAGTAGTATTAGGGGGCCCGGGGCCAACGTCCTGACTTTC

clone_size: .
d_call: TRBD1
v_call: TRBV11-2
j_call: TRBJ1-4
cdr3_aa: CASSVGSGQFNEKLFF
cdr3_nt: TGTGCCAGCAGCGTAGGATCGGGACAGTTTAATGAAAAACTGTTTTTT

clone_size: .
d_call: TRBD1
v_call: TRBV7-6
j_call: TRBJ1-5
cdr3_aa: CASSLGAGTVYNQPQHF
cdr3_nt: TGTGCCAGCAGCTTAGGCGCCGGGACAGTGTATAATCAGCCCCAGCATTTT

clone_size: .
d_call: .
v_call: TRBV18
j_call: TRBJ1-2
cdr3_aa: CASSPPGRGMGYGYTF
cdr3_nt: TGTGCCAGCTCACCACCGGGCAGGGGAATGGGCTATGGCTACACCTTC

clone_size: .
d_call: .
v_call: TRBV13
j_call: TRBJ2-3
cdr3_aa: CASSLGRGDTQYF
cdr3_nt: TGTGCCAGCAGCTTAGGTAGGGGAGATACGCAGTATTTT

clone_size: .
d_call: TRBD1
v_call: TRBV30
j_call: TRBJ1-2
cdr3_aa: CAWGQGHGYTF
cdr3_nt: TGTGCCTGGGGACAGGGGCATGGCTACACCTTC

clone_size: .
d_call: TRBD1
v_call: TRBV6-2/TRBV6-3
j_call: TRBJ2-1
cdr3_aa: CASSYRGLGVWAYNEQFF
cdr3_nt: TGTGCCAGCAGTTACAGGGGGCTTGGGGTTTGGGCCTACAATGAGCAGTTCTTC

clone_size: .
d_call: .
v_call: TRBV2
j_call: TRBJ1-3
cdr3_aa: CASSDRVGASGNTIYF
cdr3_nt: TGTGCCAGCAGTGACAGGGTAGGGGCCTCTGGAAACACCATATATTTT

clone_size: few
d_call: TRBD1
v_call: TRBV5-4
j_call: TRBJ1-1
cdr3_aa: CASSGTGLEDTEAFF
cdr3_nt: TGTGCCAGCAGCGGGACAGGCCTAGAGGACACTGAAGCTTTCTTT

clone_size: .
d_call: .
v_call: TRBV9
j_call: TRBJ2-7
cdr3_aa: CASSVDASSYEQYF
cdr3_nt: TGTGCCAGCAGCGTAGATGCCAGCTCCTACGAGCAGTACTTC

clone_size: .
d_call: .
v_call: TRBV29-1
j_call: TRBJ2-5
cdr3_aa: CSGNQGPETQYF
cdr3_nt: TGCAGCGGAAATCAGGGGCCAGAGACCCAGTACTTC

clone_size: .
d_call: .
v_call: TRBV27
j_call: TRBJ1-1
cdr3_aa: CASEGPDTEAFF
cdr3_nt: TGTGCCAGTGAGGGCCCGGACACTGAAGCTTTCTTT

clone_size: .
d_call: .
v_call: TRBV27
j_call: TRBJ1-5
cdr3_aa: CASTPTGQPGQPQHF
cdr3_nt: TGTGCCAGCACCCCAACCGGACAGCCGGGTCAGCCCCAGCATTTT

clone_size: .
d_call: .
v_call: TRBV3-1/TRBV3-2
j_call: TRBJ2-7
cdr3_aa: CASSLYRTAQIYEQYF
cdr3_nt: TGTGCCAGCAGCTTATATCGGACAGCGCAGATCTACGAGCAGTACTTC

clone_size: .
d_call: .
v_call: TRBV30
j_call: TRBJ2-7
cdr3_aa: CAWSISEQYF
cdr3_nt: TGTGCCTGGAGTATCTCCGAGCAGTACTTC

clone_size: .
d_call: TRBD2
v_call: TRBV9
j_call: TRBJ2-7
cdr3_aa: CASSLRGTSGSYEQYF
cdr3_nt: TGTGCCAGCAGCCTACGTGGGACTAGCGGGAGTTACGAGCAGTACTTC

clone_size: .
d_call: TRBD1
v_call: TRBV5-4
j_call: TRBJ1-4
cdr3_aa: CASSMRQGPNEKLFF
cdr3_nt: TGTGCCAGCAGCATGCGACAGGGGCCTAATGAAAAACTGTTTTTT

clone_size: .
d_call: .
v_call: TRBV11-2
j_call: TRBJ2-1
cdr3_aa: CASSFALSDHNEQFF
cdr3_nt: TGTGCCAGCAGCTTCGCACTGAGCGACCACAATGAGCAGTTCTTC

clone_size: once
d_call: .
v_call: TRBV19
j_call: TRBJ1-1
cdr3_aa: CASSIDRGNTEAFF
cdr3_nt: TGTGCCAGTAGTATAGACAGGGGTAACACTGAAGCTTTCTTT

clone_size: .
d_call: TRBD1
v_call: TRBV24-1
j_call: TRBJ1-5
cdr3_aa: CATSDAGTGARQPQHF
cdr3_nt: TGTGCCACCAGTGACGCAGGGACAGGGGCCCGTCAGCCCCAGCATTTT

clone_size: .
d_call: .
v_call: TRBV11-1
j_call: TRBJ2-7
cdr3_aa: CASSLVRTYEQYF
cdr3_nt: TGTGCCAGCAGCTTAGTCAGGACCTACGAGCAGTACTTC

clone_size: few
d_call: TRBD2
v_call: TRBV6-5
j_call: TRBJ2-2
cdr3_aa: CASSGGNTGELFF
cdr3_nt: TGTGCCAGCTCGGGAGGGAACACCGGGGAGCTGTTTTTT

clone_size: .
d_call: TRBD1
v_call: TRBV28
j_call: TRBJ1-2
cdr3_aa: CASSWDRGNYGYTF
cdr3_nt: TGTGCCAGCAGTTGGGACAGGGGGAACTATGGCTACACCTTC

clone_size: .
d_call: TRBD2
v_call: TRBV14
j_call: TRBJ2-7
cdr3_aa: CASSPTLAGGQEQYF
cdr3_nt: TGTGCCAGCAGCCCGACACTAGCGGGGGGGCAAGAGCAGTACTTC

clone_size: few
d_call: .
v_call: TRBV12-3/TRBV12-4
j_call: TRBJ1-1
cdr3_aa: CASSSTVREAFF
cdr3_nt: TGTGCCAGCAGTTCGACAGTCCGTGAAGCTTTCTTT

clone_size: once
d_call: TRBD1
v_call: TRBV29-1
j_call: TRBJ1-2
cdr3_aa: CSVGGTGGPGRGYTF
cdr3_nt: TGCAGCGTTGGCGGGACAGGGGGTCCCGGAAGGGGCTACACCTTC

clone_size: once
d_call: .
v_call: TRBV28
j_call: TRBJ2-1
cdr3_aa: CASSDLAGALNEQFF
cdr3_nt: TGTGCCAGCAGCGACCTAGCAGGGGCGTTGAATGAGCAGTTCTTC

clone_size: few
d_call: .
v_call: TRBV2
j_call: TRBJ1-4
cdr3_aa: CASSERSSIEKLFF
cdr3_nt: TGTGCCAGCAGTGAACGGTCTTCAATTGAAAAACTGTTTTTT

clone_size: .
d_call: TRBD2
v_call: TRBV5-1
j_call: TRBJ2-1
cdr3_aa: CASSFVSGGASKQFF
cdr3_nt: TGCGCCAGCAGCTTCGTGAGCGGGGGGGCCTCTAAGCAGTTCTTC

clone_size: .
d_call: TRBD1
v_call: TRBV19
j_call: TRBJ1-5
cdr3_aa: CASSTRTGATSNQPQHF
cdr3_nt: TGTGCCAGTAGTACGAGGACAGGGGCTACTAGCAATCAGCCCCAGCATTTT

clone_size: once
d_call: .
v_call: TRBV6-6
j_call: TRBJ1-1
cdr3_aa: CASSSFEGRNTEAFF
cdr3_nt: TGTGCCAGCAGTTCCTTCGAGGGCAGAAACACTGAAGCTTTCTTT

clone_size: .
d_call: TRBD1
v_call: TRBV4-3
j_call: TRBJ1-1
cdr3_aa: CASSQDGGQKAFF
cdr3_nt: TGCGCCAGCAGCCAAGATGGGGGACAGAAAGCTTTCTTT

clone_size: .
d_call: .
v_call: TRBV21-1
j_call: TRBJ2-7
cdr3_aa: CASSQDPSEKEQYF
cdr3_nt: TGTGCCAGCAGCCAAGACCCGAGTGAGAAAGAGCAGTACTTC

clone_size: .
d_call: .
v_call: TRBV5-4
j_call: TRBJ1-2
cdr3_aa: CASSPQGRTYGYTF
cdr3_nt: TGTGCCAGCAGCCCACAGGGCCGGACCTATGGCTACACCTTC

clone_size: .
d_call: TRBD1
v_call: TRBV2
j_call: TRBJ1-1
cdr3_aa: CANRQGWDTEAFF
cdr3_nt: TGTGCCAACCGACAGGGGTGGGACACTGAAGCTTTCTTT

clone_size: .
d_call: .
v_call: TRBV29-1
j_call: TRBJ2-7
cdr3_aa: CSVRQEPFYEQYF
cdr3_nt: TGCAGCGTCCGACAGGAACCCTTCTACGAGCAGTACTTC

clone_size: .
d_call: .
v_call: TRBV6-5
j_call: TRBJ1-1
cdr3_aa: CASSRRAPRTTEAFF
cdr3_nt: TGTGCCAGCAGCCGCAGGGCTCCTAGAACCACTGAAGCTTTCTTT